The 26 T cell receptor beta chains below were found in one sample sequenced in a study of Tregs in tolerant kidney transplant recipients. Here immunoSEQ multiplex PCR was the method, and the copy in TCRdb shows in-frame clones only, minus some. The top ten hold approximately 2.1% of the sample, which has approximately 66,000 clones, 70% to 90% seen once. The sample in question was Tregs from blood, obtained before the transplant. These receptors were taken from a human donor who received a combined kidney and bone marrow transplant.

V and J are TRBV6-5 and TRBJ2-2; 10 bases are shared with TRBD2. This CDR3 has 16 residues. Germline V gives CDR1 MNHEY, CDR2 SVGAGI. V dropped 4 bases and J dropped 4; count of bases not matched to a gene: 6. CDR3 coding DNA: TGTGCCAGCAGTTGGGGACTAGCGTATGCCACCGGGGAGCTGTTTTTT. It is translated as CASSWGLAYATGELFF.

The chain carries TRBV27 and TRBJ2-3; 8 bases fit TRBD1. CDR1 is MNHEY, CDR2 SMNVEV, per germline (reference sequence). The CDR3 contains 16 residues. Trimming cost V 5 bases and J 2 bases; bases outside gene matches: 9. The CDR3 is CASSLDRGSLTDTQYF. The DNA for the CDR3 is TGTGCCAGCAGTCTTGACAGGGGCTCCCTCACAGATACGCAGTATTTT.

The chain is built from TRBV9 and TRBJ1-6, with TRBD1 matching over 7 bases. Germline V lookup: CDR1 SGDLS, CDR2 YYNGEE. The CDR3 sequence is 15 residues long. V trimming: 4 bases; J trimming: 5 bases; junction bases outside the gene matches: 6. CDR3 bases: TGTGCCAGCAGCATGACGGGACAGCATAATTCACCCCTCCACTTT. Protein: CASSMTGQHNSPLHF.

The chain links TRBV5-6 to TRBJ2-3; tentative D call: TRBD2 (6 bases). Looked up from germline, CDR1 is SGHDT and CDR2 is YYEEEE. V lost 2 bases, J lost 1 base, and 11 bases lay in between. The CDR3 extends over 15 amino acids. The CDR3 sequence: CASSLIGEGTDTQYF. CDR3 coding DNA: TGTGCCAGCAGCTTAATAGGGGAGGGCACAGATACGCAGTATTTT. Together with reference TRBV5-6 and TRBJ2-3, the CDR3 gives the full variable domain: DAGVTQSPTHLIKTRGQQVTLRCSPKSGHDTVSWYQQALGQGPQFIFQYYEEEERQRGNFPDRFSGHQFPNYSSELNVNALLLGDSALYLCASSLIGEGTDTQYFGPGTRLTVL.

The table lists this clone with a few counts. This chain joins TRBV4-3 and TRBJ1-4, with D possibly matching TRBD1 (5 bases). The V gene's germline CDR1 is LGHNA and CDR2 YSLEER. Trimming removed 1 base at V and 0 bases at J, with 18 bases between. The CDR3 is 19 residues long. CDR3 DNA sequence: TGCGCCAGCAGCCAAGTTTTCGGGGGGGTAGGGGCAACTAATGAAAAACTGTTTTTT. Its translation: CASSQVFGGVGATNEKLFF.

V and J are TRBV4-3 and TRBJ2-5; 9 positions agree with TRBD2. V was pared by 0 bases and J by 2 bases, with 4 bases of the junction left unmatched. The V gene's germline CDR1 is LGHNA and CDR2 YSLEER. The CDR3 runs to 16 residues. CDR3 sequence (DNA): TGCGCCAGCAGCCAAGATATAGCGGGAGTACAAGAGACCCAGTACTTC. It yields the protein CASSQDIAGVQETQYF.

The V gene is TRBV28, the J gene TRBJ2-4, with 8 bases matching TRBD1. The CDR3 has 19 amino acids. V shed 7 bases, J shed 0 bases, and the junction held 17 bases outside the gene matches. Looked up from germline, CDR1 is MDHEN and CDR2 is SYDVKM. CDR3 DNA sequence: TGTGCCAGCACTTTCCGGGACAGGACGAAGAGACTAGCCAAAAACATTCAGTACTTC. Translation: CASTFRDRTKRLAKNIQYF.

The chain couples TRBV5-8 to TRBJ2-5; D might be TRBD2 (5 bases). Germline V CDR1 and CDR2: SGHTS, YDEGEE. V lost 4 bases and J lost 5, with 18 bases in between. This CDR3 contains 15 residues. For the CDR3, the DNA is TGTGCCAGCAGCCCCCTGTTGGCGGGCGCGGAGACCCAGTACTTC. This encodes CASSPLLAGAETQYF.

This chain uses TRBV7-8 with TRBJ2-1; 9 bases fit TRBD2. V was pared by 5 bases and J by 0 bases, with 8 bases of the junction left unmatched. CDR1 and CDR2 from the germline V gene are SGHVS and FQNEAQ. This CDR3 is 17 amino acids long. The CDR3 nucleotides read TGTGCCAGCAGCGCAACTAGCGGGTGGAGCTCCTACAATGAGCAGTTCTTC. It translates to CASSATSGWSSYNEQFF. The full variable domain, with the rest looked up from reference TRBV7-8 and TRBJ2-1, is GAGVSQSPRYKVAKRGQDVALRCDPISGHVSLFWYQQALGQGPEFLTYFQNEAQLDKSGLPSDRFFAERPEGSVSTLKIQRTQQEDSAVYLCASSATSGWSSYNEQFFGPGTRLTVL.

CDR3 residues: CASSSGRLLGPGAEAFF. The CDR3 DNA sequence: TGTGCCAGCAGTTCGGGACGGCTTCTTGGCCCAGGCGCTGAAGCTTTCTTT. V usage is TRBV28 and J usage is TRBJ1-1; a weak D match, TRBD1 (5 bases). Germline CDR1 reads MDHEN; CDR2 reads SYDVKM. The V end was cut by 4 bases, the J end by 6 bases, with 24 bases between. The CDR3 contains 17 residues.

This chain uses TRBV10-3 with TRBJ2-2, with 10 bases that match TRBD2. V lost 4 bases to trimming and J lost 5 bases; unmatched junction nucleotides: 4. Germline values: CDR1 ENHRY, CDR2 SYGVKD. CDR3 size: 15 residues. The CDR3 DNA is TGTGCCATCAGTGTAGCGGGGGGAAGGACCGGGGAGCTGTTTTTT. This encodes CAISVAGGRTGELFF.

The rearrangement uses TRBV2 and TRBJ1-6; D possibly corresponds to TRBD1 (6 bases). V was trimmed by 6 bases and J by 12 bases, leaving 18 bases between them. The CDR3 loop spans 14 amino acids. CDR1 is SNHLY and CDR2 is FYNNEI in the germline V gene. The CDR3 is CASSAGHLGVPLHF. The CDR3 DNA reads TGTGCCAGCAGCGCGGGACATCTAGGAGTACCCCTCCACTTT. Using reference TRBV2 and TRBJ1-6 for the parts outside the CDR3, the full variable domain is EPEVTQTPSHQVTQMGQEVILRCVPISNHLYFYWYRQILGQKVEFLVSFYNNEISEKSEIFDDQFSVERPDGSNFTLKIRSTKLEDSAMYFCASSAGHLGVPLHFGNGTRLTVT.

The rearrangement uses TRBV28 and TRBJ2-7; D assignment may be TRBD1 or TRBD2 (5 bases each). Trimming removed 5 bases from V and 2 bases from J, with 16 bases in between. The germline gives CDR1 MDHEN, CDR2 SYDVKM. The CDR3 is 15 residues long. The CDR3 reads CASSASGTLTYEQYF. The CDR3 DNA is TGTGCCAGCAGTGCTTCCGGGACCCTGACCTACGAGCAGTACTTC.

In DNA, the CDR3 is TGTGCCAGCAGCTTAGCATATTGGGAACTAGCGGGAGACACCGGGGAGCTGTTTTTT. Its protein is CASSLAYWELAGDTGELFF. The chain has TRBV11-2 and TRBJ2-2, with 11 bases that match TRBD2. Losses at the gene ends were 1 base for V and 3 bases for J; bases not matched to a gene: 10. Germline CDR1 reads SGHAT; CDR2 reads FQNNGV. The length of the CDR3 is 19 residues.

The chain couples TRBV5-5 to TRBJ2-5, with 9 bases matching TRBD2. The CDR3 contains 14 residues. V was clipped by 5 bases and J by 3 bases; unmatched bases: 5. Germline assignment: CDR1 SGHKS and CDR2 YYEKEE (reference sequence). CDR3 in DNA: TGTGCCAGCAGGAGGCGGGGGGGTGAAGAGACCCAGTACTTC. As protein: CASRRRGGEETQYF.

About this clone itself: A read error is likely, as this CDR3 ends without the conserved phenylalanine or tryptophan. The limits of the CDR3 on the DNA are not certain, so only TCRdb's listed CDR3 is given. This chain links TRBV11-3 with TRBJ1-2; the table's D gene call, TRBD1, was not cross checked with the DNA. Germline V lookup: CDR1 SGHNT, CDR2 YENEEA. Ends included, the CDR3 has 11 residues. The CDR3 sequence is CASSLGHRVKL.

The chain is built from TRBV5-1 and TRBJ2-5; 8 bases line up with TRBD2. The J call could be wrong; TRBJ2-7 is a better fit for the DNA end. The CDR3 extends over 15 amino acids. CDR1 and CDR2 from the germline V gene are SGHRS and YFSETQ. This CDR3 is CASSLLAGSSYEQYF. The DNA of the CDR3 is TGCGCCAGCAGCTTGTTAGCGGGGAGCTCCTACGAGCAGTACTTC.

This rearrangement joins TRBV27 to TRBJ1-5, with 11 bases matching TRBD1. Germline loops: CDR1 MNHEY, CDR2 SMNVEV (reference sequence). Trimming took 4 bases from V and 4 from J; bases not matched to a gene: 9. The CDR3 is 17 residues long. CDR3 protein: CASSSSPGQGGNQPQHF. CDR3 DNA sequence: TGTGCCAGCAGTTCCTCCCCGGGACAGGGGGGTAATCAGCCCCAGCATTTT.

The CDR3 DNA is TGTGCCAGCAGCTTAAGAGGGGGACAGGGCAACAATGAGCAGTTCTTC. This gives the protein CASSLRGGQGNNEQFF. The chain joins TRBV7-9 to TRBJ2-1, with 9 bases matching TRBD1. This CDR3 contains 16 residues. With V trimmed by 2 bases and J by 5 bases, 7 bases remained unmatched. The germline gives CDR1 SEHNR, CDR2 FQNEAQ (reference sequence).

The CDR3 bases are TGTGCCAGCAGACCCCCGGGCCGGGGGAATGAAAAACTGTTTTTT. It encodes CASRPPGRGNEKLFF. This chain joins TRBV28 and TRBJ1-4, with D perhaps TRBD1 (5 bases). Trimming took off 6 bases at V and 5 bases at J, with 16 bases between the two ends. Germline V gene sequence: CDR1 MDHEN, CDR2 SYDVKM. The CDR3 runs 15 residues.

This chain connects TRBV18 to TRBJ1-2; D call uncertain. CDR1 is KGHSH and CDR2 is LQKENI in the germline V gene. CDR3 length: 13 residues. Trimming removed 2 bases at V and 1 base at J, with 5 bases between. CDR3 DNA: TGTGCCAGCTCACCAACAGATAACTATGGCTACACCTTC. Residues: CASSPTDNYGYTF.

The rearrangement links TRBV19 to TRBJ1-4; weak D call: TRBD1 (5 bases). Germline lookup yields CDR1 LNHDA and CDR2 SQIVND (reference sequence). Trimming took 6 bases from V and 5 from J, leaving 19 bases between them. The CDR3 spans 16 residues. The CDR3 DNA reads TGTGCCAGTAGCGCGCCCCGCGGGGGGTTCAATGAAAAACTGTTTTTT. Its translation: CASSAPRGGFNEKLFF. Full variable domain (remainder filled in from reference TRBV19 and TRBJ1-4): DGGITQSPKYLFRKEGQNVTLSCEQNLNHDAMYWYRQDPGQGLRLIYYSQIVNDFQKGDIAEGYSVSREKKESFPLTVTSAQKNPTAFYLCASSAPRGGFNEKLFFGSGTQLSVL.

The count of this clone is one. This rearrangement joins TRBV27 to TRBJ2-1; maybe TRBD2 (5 bases). The length of the CDR3 is 13 residues. The ends were cut back, 6 bases at V and 4 bases at J, with 10 bases in the middle. Germline V gene lookup returns CDR1 MNHEY and CDR2 SMNVEV (reference sequence). CDR3 residues: CASSILGYNEQFF. CDR3 DNA sequence: TGTGCCAGCAGCATACTAGGATACAATGAGCAGTTCTTC.

The chain is built from TRBV5-1 and TRBJ2-3, with D possibly being TRBD2 (6 bases). The germline CDR1 and CDR2 sequences are SGHRS and YFSETQ. This CDR3 spans 16 amino acids. V gave up 8 bases and J gave up 1 base, with 20 bases separating them. CDR3 amino acids: CARILGTRPCTDTQYF. CDR3 sequence (DNA): TGCGCCAGGATACTCGGGACTCGGCCCTGCACAGATACGCAGTATTTT.

The chain is built from TRBV10-2 and TRBJ2-5; D not resolved. The CDR3 has 12 amino acids. Trimming pared 6 bases from V and 5 bases from J, leaving 10 bases between. The germline gives CDR1 WSHSY, CDR2 SAAADI. CDR3 bases: TGCGCCAGCAGCGTCATCGGGGAGACCCAGTACTTC. Translating gives CASSVIGETQYF.

This chain joins TRBV5-6 and TRBJ2-3, with 8 positions matching TRBD1. After removal of 5 bases from V and 3 bases from J, the junction contained 2 bases not matched to a gene. Germline V gene data show CDR1 as SGHDT and CDR2 as YYEEEE. The CDR3 is made up of 13 amino acids. The CDR3 sequence is CASRRQGTDTQYF. The DNA of the CDR3 is TGTGCCAGCAGAAGACAGGGGACAGATACGCAGTATTTT.